This T cell receptor beta chain was recovered during a study of blood T cell repertoires in COVID-19. In the study overall: Samples taken during acute and convalescent COVID-19 were collected in the United States, Italy and Spain. T cells, B-cell-depleted T cells, or PBMCs supplied cDNA or gDNA.

V lost 4 bases, J lost 4 bases, and 12 bases stayed unmatched. The CDR3 has 17 amino acids. Germline V gene lookup returns CDR1 LGHNA and CDR2 YSLEER. In the study's own analysis: Using reference gene primer amplification, nucleated cell counts were estimated. Here immunoSEQ multiplex PCR was the method, and the copy in TCRdb shows in-frame clones only, minus some. That table gives V, J and clone size, and the DNA gave D and trimming. Of about 260,000 clones listed, over 75% are singletons. Sequencing used peripheral blood. J is TRBJ2-7 and V is TRBV4-3, with 11 bases that match TRBD2. The clonotype originates from a human donor in a cohort sampled during active COVID-19. The CDR3 region is CASSPGLAGYPVYEQYF. The CDR3 region has the DNA TGCGCCAGCAGCCCCGGACTAGCGGGTTACCCCGTGTACGAGCAGTACTTC.